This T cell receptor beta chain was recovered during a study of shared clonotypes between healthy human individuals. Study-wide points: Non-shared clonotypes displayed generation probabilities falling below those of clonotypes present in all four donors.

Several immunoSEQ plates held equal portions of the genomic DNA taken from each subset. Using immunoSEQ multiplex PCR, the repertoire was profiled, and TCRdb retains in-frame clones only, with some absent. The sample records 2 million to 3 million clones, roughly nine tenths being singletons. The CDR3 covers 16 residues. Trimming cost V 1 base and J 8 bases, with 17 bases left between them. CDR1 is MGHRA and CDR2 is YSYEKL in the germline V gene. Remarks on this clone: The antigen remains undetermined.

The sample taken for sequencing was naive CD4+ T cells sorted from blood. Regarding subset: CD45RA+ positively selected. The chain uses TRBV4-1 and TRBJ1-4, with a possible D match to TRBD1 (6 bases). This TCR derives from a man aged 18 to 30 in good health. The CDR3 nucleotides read TGCGCCAGCAGCCAAGTTGACTCGACAGGTTCGGAAAAACTGTTTTTT. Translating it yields CASSQVDSTGSEKLFF.